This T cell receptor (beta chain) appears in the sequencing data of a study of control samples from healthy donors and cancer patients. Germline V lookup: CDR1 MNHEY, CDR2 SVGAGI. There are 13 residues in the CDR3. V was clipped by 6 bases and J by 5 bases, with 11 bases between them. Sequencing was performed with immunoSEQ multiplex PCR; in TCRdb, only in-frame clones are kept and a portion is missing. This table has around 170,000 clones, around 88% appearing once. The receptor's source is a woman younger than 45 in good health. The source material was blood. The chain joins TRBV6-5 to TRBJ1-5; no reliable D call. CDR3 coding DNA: TGTGCCAGCAGCACACGAGTCTATCAGCCCCAGCATTTT. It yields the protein CASSTRVYQPQHF.